The 18 T cell receptor beta chains below all came from one sample that was sequenced in a study of blood T cell repertoires in COVID-19. Only in-frame clones appear in the TCRdb table, and some are missing; sequencing was by immunoSEQ multiplex PCR. The sample consists of roughly 200,000 clones, roughly 73% of them appearing once. Sequencing was done on a sample of peripheral blood. These receptors all stem from a woman older than 75 with active or convalescent COVID-19.

V and J are TRBV2 and TRBJ2-1, with a tentative D call TRBD1 (6 bases). The V end lost 10 bases, the J end lost 9 bases, and 13 bases lay between the germline ends. The CDR3 loop spans 11 amino acids. The germline V gene encodes CDR1 SNHLY and CDR2 FYNNEI. As DNA, the CDR3 is TGTGCCACGTACAGGGCGGGTGAGCAGTTCTTC. It translates to CATYRAGEQFF.

V usage is TRBV28 and J usage is TRBJ1-2; TRBD1 might be the D (6 bases). The CDR3 sequence is 15 residues long. Germline V gene sequence: CDR1 MDHEN, CDR2 SYDVKM. V lost 7 bases and J lost 7, with 22 bases in between. In DNA, the CDR3 is TGTGCCAGCATTTGTCAGATACCAGGGGTATGTGGCTACACCTTC. Translated: CASICQIPGVCGYTF.

The genes are TRBV25-1 and TRBJ1-6, with D unresolved. CDR3 length: 13 residues. V was pared by 6 bases and J by 8 bases, with 11 bases between. Per the germline V gene, CDR1 is MGHDK and CDR2 is SYGVNS. CDR3 sequence (DNA): TGTGCCAGCAGGGGCCGCGCTGATTCACCCCTCCACTTT. This sequence encodes CASRGRADSPLHF.

This chain links TRBV6-6 with TRBJ2-5; 9 positions agree with TRBD2. Trimming removed 2 bases from V and 3 bases from J; junction bases left unmatched: 7. Germline loops: CDR1 MNHNY, CDR2 SVGAGI (reference sequence). The CDR3 covers 16 residues. The CDR3 DNA reads as TGTGCCAGCAGTTACACCAGCGGGGGGCAGGAAGAGACCCAGTACTTC. Encoded protein: CASSYTSGGQEETQYF.

This sequence joins TRBV7-9 and TRBJ1-2; D remains unclear. CDR1 is SEHNR and CDR2 is FQNEAQ in the germline V gene (reference sequence). The V and J ends lost 11 bases and 1 base respectively, with 20 bases between them. The CDR3 is made up of 15 amino acids. CDR3 DNA: TGTGCCGCCCGCGGATCGGCAAAATTTAACTATGGCTACACCTTC. Protein sequence: CAARGSAKFNYGYTF.

This chain links TRBV28 with TRBJ1-5; TRBD1 matches 7 bases. CDR3 length: 16 amino acids. Germline V gene data show CDR1 as MDHEN and CDR2 as SYDVKM. Losses at the gene ends were 2 bases for V and 3 bases for J; bases not matched to a gene: 7. The CDR3 DNA reads TGTGCCAGCAGTTTAGAGGGGGCGCTTTCCAATCAGCCCCAGCATTTT. This translates into CASSLEGALSNQPQHF.

This chain uses TRBV5-4 with TRBJ1-1, with D possibly TRBD1 on 5 matching bases. The V and J ends lost 4 bases and 5 bases respectively, with 15 bases between them. CDR1 SGHNT and CDR2 YYREEE come from the germline V gene (reference sequence). This CDR3 spans 14 amino acids. CDR3 region: CASSPPGGVTEAFF. The CDR3 region has the DNA TGTGCCAGCAGCCCTCCGGGGGGGGTTACTGAAGCTTTCTTT. The full variable domain, with the rest looked up from reference TRBV5-4 and TRBJ1-1, is ETGVTQSPTHLIKTRGQQVTLRCSSQSGHNTVSWYQQALGQGPQFIFQYYREEENGRGNFPPRFSGLQFPNYSSELNVNALELDDSALYLCASSPPGGVTEAFFGQGTRLTVV.

The CDR3 DNA reads TGTGCCAGCAGCCGGGACAGAAACTATGGCTACACCTTC. It codes for CASSRDRNYGYTF. V gene TRBV5-4 combines with J gene TRBJ1-2; 7 bases are a match to TRBD1. Unmatched junction bases numbered 2, after V lost 4 bases and J lost 2 bases. The germline gives CDR1 SGHNT, CDR2 YYREEE (reference sequence). The CDR3 has 13 residues.

V gene TRBV24-1 combines with J gene TRBJ2-7; TRBD1 agrees at 9 bases. This CDR3 contains 15 residues. Germline CDR1 KGHDR, CDR2 SFDVKD. The V segment lost 5 bases and the J segment 4 bases; nucleotides outside the gene matches: 8. The CDR3 DNA follows: TGTGCCACCAGTGGTGGACAGGGGAATGGGTACGAGCAGTACTTC. It codes for CATSGGQGNGYEQYF.

In this sample, this clone turned up once. The chain combines TRBV5-1 with TRBJ2-3, with 12 bases aligning to TRBD2. The CDR3 is 15 residues long. Germline CDR1 reads SGHRS; CDR2 reads YFSETQ. V was clipped by 2 bases and J by 4 bases; unmatched bases: 2. CDR3 coding DNA: TGCGCCAGCAGCTTACTAGCGGGGGGATCAGATACGCAGTATTTT. This translates into CASSLLAGGSDTQYF. Looking up the rest from reference TRBV5-1 and TRBJ2-3 gives the full variable domain: KAGVTQTPRYLIKTRGQQVTLSCSPISGHRSVSWYQQTPGQGLQFLFEYFSETQRNKGNFPGRFSGRQFSNSRSEMNVSTLELGDSALYLCASSLLAGGSDTQYFGPGTRLTVL.

J is TRBJ1-4 and V is TRBV6-1, with D unclear. CDR3 length: 15 amino acids. Trimming stripped 2 bases from V and 5 bases from J, with 12 bases between. Germline CDR1 and CDR2: MNHNS and SASEGT. The CDR3, as DNA: TGTGCCAGCAGTGAATCACAGATCGTGAATGAAAAACTGTTTTTT. It codes for CASSESQIVNEKLFF.

The rearrangement uses TRBV2 and TRBJ1-1, with TRBD1 matching over 7 bases. V lost 6 bases and J lost 4; bases outside the gene matches: 14. This CDR3 is 16 amino acids long. The V gene's germline CDR1 is SNHLY and CDR2 FYNNEI. The DNA of the CDR3 is TGTGCCAGCAGCCTGACAGGGCTCGGGGGCGGCACTGAAGCTTTCTTT. This translates into CASSLTGLGGGTEAFF.

The chain carries TRBV7-2 and TRBJ1-4; the match to TRBD1 covers 8 bases. The germline V gene has CDR1 SGHTA and CDR2 FQGNSA. The CDR3 extends over 15 amino acids. J lost 6 bases, V lost 5 bases, and 8 bases had no gene match. DNA of the CDR3: TGTGCCAGCAGCCATGGACAGGGCGGGTATGAAAAACTGTTTTTT. Translation gives CASSHGQGGYEKLFF.

This chain uses TRBV6-5 with TRBJ1-2, with D possibly being TRBD1 (6 bases). This CDR3 region has 13 residues. Germline V gene data show CDR1 as MNHEY and CDR2 as SVGAGI. V lost 9 bases to trimming and J lost 7 bases, with 18 bases between them. CDR3 nucleotide sequence: TGTGCCAGTAACTTAGGGGGTAATGCTGGCTACACCTTC. Translating gives CASNLGGNAGYTF.

The count of this clone is one. The rearrangement uses TRBV3-1 (or the pseudogene TRBV3-2) and TRBJ2-5; 11 nucleotides agree with TRBD2. Germline CDR1 LGHDT, CDR2 YNNKEL (reference sequence). The V gene end was trimmed by 4 bases and the J gene end by 2 bases; junction bases not matched to a gene: 0. The CDR3 is 14 amino acids. This CDR3 is CASSLAGGQETQYF. The DNA for the CDR3 is TGTGCCAGCAGCCTAGCGGGGGGGCAAGAGACCCAGTACTTC.

The V gene is TRBV3-1 (or the pseudogene TRBV3-2), the J gene TRBJ1-2; D is ambiguous. This CDR3 is 13 amino acids long. The germline CDR1 and CDR2 sequences are LGHDT and YNNKEL (reference sequence). V was trimmed by 4 bases and J by 8 bases, leaving 14 bases between them. DNA of the CDR3: TGTGCCAGCAGCCGAAGAGGAGAGTTGGGCTACACCTTC. Translation: CASSRRGELGYTF.

The chain couples TRBV7-2 to TRBJ2-3; tentative D call: TRBD2 (7 bases). The V and J ends lost 5 bases and 3 bases respectively, with 18 bases between them. The CDR3 spans 16 residues. Germline loops: CDR1 SGHTA, CDR2 FQGNSA. Here the CDR3 reads CASSAQAGAATDTQYF. DNA of the CDR3: TGTGCCAGCAGCGCCCAGGCGGGGGCGGCAACAGATACGCAGTATTTT.

This clone came up many times. The chain uses TRBV29-1 and TRBJ2-1; D is possibly TRBD1 (5 bases). The CDR3 consists of 14 residues. Trimming removed 4 bases from V and 4 bases from J, with 14 bases in between. Germline V gives CDR1 SQVTM, CDR2 ANQGSEA. CDR3 in amino acids: CSVGRVANYNEQFF. CDR3 bases: TGCAGCGTTGGCAGGGTCGCGAATTACAATGAGCAGTTCTTC.